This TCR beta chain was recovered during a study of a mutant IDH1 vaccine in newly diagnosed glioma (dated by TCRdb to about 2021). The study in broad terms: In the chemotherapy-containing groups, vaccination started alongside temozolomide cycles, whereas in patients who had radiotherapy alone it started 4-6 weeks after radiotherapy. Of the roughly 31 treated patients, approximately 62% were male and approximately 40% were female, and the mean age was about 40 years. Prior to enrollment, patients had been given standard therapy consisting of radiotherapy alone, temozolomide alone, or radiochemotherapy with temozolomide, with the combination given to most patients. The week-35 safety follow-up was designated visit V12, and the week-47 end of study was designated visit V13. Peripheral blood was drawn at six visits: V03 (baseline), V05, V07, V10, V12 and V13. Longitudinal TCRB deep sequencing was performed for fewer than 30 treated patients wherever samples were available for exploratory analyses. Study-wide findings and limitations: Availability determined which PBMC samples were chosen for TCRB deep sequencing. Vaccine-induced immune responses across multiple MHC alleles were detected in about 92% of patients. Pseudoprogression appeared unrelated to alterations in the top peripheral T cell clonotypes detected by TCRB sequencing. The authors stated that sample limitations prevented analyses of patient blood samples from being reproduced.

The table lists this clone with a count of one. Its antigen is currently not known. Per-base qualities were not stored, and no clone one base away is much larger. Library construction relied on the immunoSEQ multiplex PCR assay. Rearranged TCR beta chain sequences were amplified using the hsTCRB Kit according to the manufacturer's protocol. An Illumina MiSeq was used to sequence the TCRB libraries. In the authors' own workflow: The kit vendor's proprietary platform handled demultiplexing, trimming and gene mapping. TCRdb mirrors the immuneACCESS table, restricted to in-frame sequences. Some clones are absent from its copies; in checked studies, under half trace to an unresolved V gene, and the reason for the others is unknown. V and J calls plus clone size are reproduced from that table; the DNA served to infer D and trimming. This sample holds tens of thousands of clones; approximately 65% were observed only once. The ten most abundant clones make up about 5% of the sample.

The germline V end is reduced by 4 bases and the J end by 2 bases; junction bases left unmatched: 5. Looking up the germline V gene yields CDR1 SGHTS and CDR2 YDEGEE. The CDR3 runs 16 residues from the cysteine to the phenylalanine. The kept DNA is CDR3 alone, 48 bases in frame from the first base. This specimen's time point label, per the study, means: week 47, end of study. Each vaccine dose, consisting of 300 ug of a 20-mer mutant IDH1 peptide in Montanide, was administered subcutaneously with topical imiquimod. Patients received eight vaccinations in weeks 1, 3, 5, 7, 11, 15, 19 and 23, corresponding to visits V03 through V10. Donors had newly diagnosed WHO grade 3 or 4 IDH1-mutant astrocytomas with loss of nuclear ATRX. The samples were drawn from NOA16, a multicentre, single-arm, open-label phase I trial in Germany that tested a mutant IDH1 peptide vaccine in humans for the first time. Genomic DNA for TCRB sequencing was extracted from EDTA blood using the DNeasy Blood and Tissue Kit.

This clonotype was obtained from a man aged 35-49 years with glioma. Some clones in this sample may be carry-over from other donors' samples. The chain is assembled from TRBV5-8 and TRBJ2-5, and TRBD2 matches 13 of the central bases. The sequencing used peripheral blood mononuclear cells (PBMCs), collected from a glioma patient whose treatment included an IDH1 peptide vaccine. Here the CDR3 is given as CASSLGLAGAQETQYF. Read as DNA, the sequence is TGTGCCAGCAGCCTAGGACTAGCGGGGGCACAAGAGACCCAGTACTTC.